The clone carrying this T cell receptor beta chain was counted ten times or more. There are 15 residues in the CDR3. CDR1 SGHVS and CDR2 FNYEAQ come from the germline V gene. V lost 2 bases to trimming and J lost 2 bases; unmatched junction nucleotides: 2. Sample-barcoded 5' priming and a J-beta primer mix drove a second PCR of roughly 7 to 11 cycles. TCRdb fed the 5' RACE reads into MiXCR, producing one record per CDR3 protein. The table has about 650,000 distinct CDR3 sequences, around 32% seen once. These data originate in a study of blood T cells in healthy people across ages. The extraction recovered at least 5 micrograms of total RNA per sample.

The chain joins TRBV7-6 to TRBJ2-1, with TRBD1 matching over 8 bases. The sequence was collected from an elderly woman in good health. Sequencing input: blood. DNA for the CDR3: TGTGCCAGCAGCTTAACACAGGGGGCCTACAATGAGCAGTTCTTC. It yields the protein CASSLTQGAYNEQFF.